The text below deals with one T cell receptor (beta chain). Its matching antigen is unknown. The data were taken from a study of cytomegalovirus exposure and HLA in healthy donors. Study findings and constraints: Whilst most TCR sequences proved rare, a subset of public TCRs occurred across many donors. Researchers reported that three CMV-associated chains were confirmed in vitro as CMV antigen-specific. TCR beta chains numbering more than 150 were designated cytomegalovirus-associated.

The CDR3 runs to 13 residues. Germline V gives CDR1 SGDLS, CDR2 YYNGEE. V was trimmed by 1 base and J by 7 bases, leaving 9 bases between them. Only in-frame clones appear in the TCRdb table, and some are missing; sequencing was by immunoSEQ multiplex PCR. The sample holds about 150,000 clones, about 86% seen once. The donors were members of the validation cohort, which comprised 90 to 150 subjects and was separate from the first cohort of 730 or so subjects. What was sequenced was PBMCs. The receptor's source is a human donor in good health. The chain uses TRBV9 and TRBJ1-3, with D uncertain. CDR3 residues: CASSVSGGNTIYF. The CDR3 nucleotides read TGTGCCAGCAGCGTATCGGGAGGGAACACCATATATTTT.